This T cell receptor (beta chain) was obtained from a study of OX40 agonist ivuxolimab in advanced cancers. Here immunoSEQ multiplex PCR was the method, and the copy in TCRdb shows in-frame clones only, minus some. The table lists under 45,000 clones, around four fifths of them singletons, with approximately 37% in the top ten. The CDR3 extends over 14 amino acids. Deletions cut 1 base from V and 1 base from J, with 9 bases between. Germline-derived CDR1 and CDR2 are SGHRS and YFSETQ. The chain couples TRBV5-1 to TRBJ2-7; D possibly matches TRBD1 or TRBD2 (5 bases each). The specimen comprised CD4+ or CD8+ T cells sorted from blood, sampled in a trial of the OX40 agonist ivuxolimab. This sequence originates from an adult with an advanced solid tumor such as melanoma, head and neck, liver or kidney cancer. CDR3 loop: CASSLSGTSYEQYF. In nucleotides, the CDR3 is TGCGCCAGCAGCTTGTCGGGGACGTCCTACGAGCAGTACTTC.